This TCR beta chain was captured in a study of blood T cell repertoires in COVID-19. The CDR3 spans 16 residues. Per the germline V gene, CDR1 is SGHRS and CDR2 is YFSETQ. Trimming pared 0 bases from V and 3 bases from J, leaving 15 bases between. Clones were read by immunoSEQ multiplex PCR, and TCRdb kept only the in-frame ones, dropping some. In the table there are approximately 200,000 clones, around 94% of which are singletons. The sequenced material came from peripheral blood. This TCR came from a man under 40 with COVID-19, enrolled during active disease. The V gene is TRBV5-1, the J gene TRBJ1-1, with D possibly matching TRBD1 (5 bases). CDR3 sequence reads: CASSLVQPQGDTEAFF. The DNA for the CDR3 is TGCGCCAGCAGCTTGGTTCAACCCCAAGGGGACACTGAAGCTTTCTTT.